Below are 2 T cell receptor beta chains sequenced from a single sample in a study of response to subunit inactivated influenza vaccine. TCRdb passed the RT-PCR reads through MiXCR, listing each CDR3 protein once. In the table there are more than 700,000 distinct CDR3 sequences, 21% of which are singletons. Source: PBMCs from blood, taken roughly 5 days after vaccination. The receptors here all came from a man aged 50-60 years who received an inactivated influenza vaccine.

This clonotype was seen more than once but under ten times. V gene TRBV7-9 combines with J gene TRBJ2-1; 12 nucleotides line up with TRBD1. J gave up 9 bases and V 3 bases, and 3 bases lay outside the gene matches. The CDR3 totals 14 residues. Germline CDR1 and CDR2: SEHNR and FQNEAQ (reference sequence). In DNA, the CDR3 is TGTGCCAGCAGCTTGGGACAGGGGGCTTTTGAGCAGTTCTTC. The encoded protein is CASSLGQGAFEQFF.

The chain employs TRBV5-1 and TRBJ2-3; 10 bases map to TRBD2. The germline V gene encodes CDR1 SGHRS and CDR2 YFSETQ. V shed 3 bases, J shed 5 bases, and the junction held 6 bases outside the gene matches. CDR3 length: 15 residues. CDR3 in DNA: TGCGCCAGCAGCTCTAGCGGGGGCCGGGGAGATACGCAGTATTTT. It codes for CASSSSGGRGDTQYF.